Listed here are 20 T cell receptor beta chains from one sample, sequenced in a study of T cell responses to AZD1222 COVID-19 vaccine. Data came from immunoSEQ multiplex PCR; TCRdb stores just in-frame clones and leaves some out. The profile shows fewer than 85,000 clones, about four fifths of them singletons. Sequences were derived from peripheral blood, sampled 28 days after the second AZD1222 dose. Receptors originate from an adult who received the AZD1222 COVID-19 vaccine.

The gene calls are TRBV19 and TRBJ1-2; tentatively, D is TRBD1 (5 bases). The germline CDR1 and CDR2 sequences are LNHDA and SQIVND (reference sequence). CDR3 length: 12 amino acids. Trimming removed 7 bases from V and 4 bases from J, with 10 bases in between. Here the CDR3 DNA reads TGTGCCAGTACCCCAGGGATCTATGGCTACACCTTC. Its translation is CASTPGIYGYTF.

This clone was counted between two and nine times. V is TRBV12-2 and J is TRBJ2-3; no DNA check was done on the table's D call, TRBD2. TRBV12-2 is assigned pseudogene status. This CDR3 is 15 amino acids long. CDR3 region: CASRFRLAGEVAQYF. The DNA of the CDR3 is TGTGCAAGTCGCTTCCGACTAGCGGGAGAAGTGGCGCAGTATTTT.

The chain combines TRBV19 with TRBJ2-2, with a tentative D call TRBD2 (5 bases). Germline V gene sequence: CDR1 LNHDA, CDR2 SQIVND (reference sequence). CDR3 length: 16 amino acids. V lost 3 bases and J 0 bases, leaving 11 bases between the germline ends. In DNA form, the CDR3 reads TGTGCCAGTAGTATGAGTAGCGCCACGAACACCGGGGAGCTGTTTTTT. It encodes CASSMSSATNTGELFF. Complete variable domain (other parts from reference TRBV19 and TRBJ2-2): DGGITQSPKYLFRKEGQNVTLSCEQNLNHDAMYWYRQDPGQGLRLIYYSQIVNDFQKGDIAEGYSVSREKKESFPLTVTSAQKNPTAFYLCASSMSSATNTGELFFGEGSRLTVL.

In this sample, this clone turned up once. The J gene is TRBJ2-7, the V gene TRBV6-5; no clear D. V was pared by 4 bases and J by 0 bases, with 13 bases between. The germline gives CDR1 MNHEY, CDR2 SVGAGI. The CDR3 loop spans 15 amino acids. This CDR3 is CASSLTELGSYEQYF. The CDR3 DNA follows: TGTGCCAGCAGTTTAACAGAGTTAGGCTCCTACGAGCAGTACTTC.

This clone was observed a single time. This chain joins TRBV6-2 or TRBV6-3 and TRBJ2-1; D gene uncertain. The V and J ends lost 3 bases and 8 bases respectively, with 11 bases between them. The CDR3 spans 13 residues. CDR1 MNHEY and CDR2 SVGEGT come from the germline V gene. DNA for the CDR3: TGTGCCAGCAGTTATGTTGGTTCTCATGAGCAGTTCTTC. Translation gives CASSYVGSHEQFF.

The chain links TRBV13 to TRBJ1-1; perhaps TRBD1 as D (5 bases). This CDR3 is 15 amino acids long. Trimming stripped 3 bases from V and 3 bases from J, with 14 bases between. Germline V CDR1 and CDR2: PRHDT, FYEKMQ (reference sequence). The CDR3 loop is CASSLRLSGDTEAFF. The DNA of the CDR3 is TGTGCCAGCAGCTTGAGGTTGTCGGGGGACACTGAAGCTTTCTTT. Complete variable domain (other parts from reference TRBV13 and TRBJ1-1): AAGVIQSPRHLIKEKRETATLKCYPIPRHDTVYWYQQGPGQDPQFLISFYEKMQSDKGSIPDRFSAQQFSDYHSELNMSSLELGDSALYFCASSLRLSGDTEAFFGQGTRLTVV.

The chain joins TRBV3-1 (or the pseudogene TRBV3-2) to TRBJ1-4, with 9 bases aligning to TRBD1. The V gene end was trimmed by 4 bases and the J gene end by 3 bases; junction bases not matched to a gene: 9. The V gene's germline CDR1 is LGHDT and CDR2 YNNKEL (reference sequence). This CDR3 is 17 amino acids long. CDR3 nucleotides: TGTGCCAGCAGCCGAAATTTCCGGACAGGGGCTAATGAAAAACTGTTTTTT. This gives the protein CASSRNFRTGANEKLFF.

CDR3 amino acids: CASSPIPSSVEQYF. CDR3 bases: TGTGCCAGCAGCCCCATCCCCTCTAGCGTCGAGCAGTACTTC. The chain uses TRBV3-1 (or the pseudogene TRBV3-2) and TRBJ2-7, with TRBD2 as a possible D gene (6 bases). Germline CDR1 and CDR2: LGHDT and YNNKEL (reference sequence). This CDR3 spans 14 amino acids. V lost 4 bases, J lost 6 bases, and 16 bases lay in between.

J is TRBJ1-3 and V is TRBV13; D unclear. V shed 2 bases and J shed 1 base, with 15 bases lying between them. The CDR3 totals 17 residues. CDR1 is PRHDT, CDR2 FYEKMQ, per germline (reference sequence). The CDR3 loop reads CASSLMGLRKSGNTIYF. The DNA of the CDR3 is TGTGCCAGCAGCTTAATGGGGTTACGGAAGTCTGGAAACACCATATATTTT.

This sequence joins TRBV5-1 and TRBJ2-7, with 8 nucleotides matching TRBD1. Germline V gives CDR1 SGHRS, CDR2 YFSETQ. This CDR3 has 15 amino acids. J lost 3 bases, V lost 5 bases, and 10 bases had no gene match. CDR3 nucleotide sequence: TGCGCCAGCAGTAAGCCGGGACAGGACTACTACGAGCAGTACTTC. It codes for CASSKPGQDYYEQYF.

V is TRBV9 and J is TRBJ2-1, with 7 bases lining up with TRBD1. The germline V gene encodes CDR1 SGDLS and CDR2 YYNGEE. V was pared by 2 bases and J by 8 bases, with 4 bases of the junction left unmatched. The length of the CDR3 is 13 residues. The CDR3 coding sequence is TGTGCCAGCAGCGTTACGACAGGGTATGAGCAGTTCTTC. It is translated as CASSVTTGYEQFF.

The chain has TRBV3-1 (or the pseudogene TRBV3-2) and TRBJ2-2, with TRBD1 matching 12 bases. The V gene end was trimmed by 0 bases and the J gene end by 7 bases; junction bases not matched to a gene: 9. This CDR3 is built from 18 residues. In germline, CDR1 is LGHDT, CDR2 YNNKEL (reference sequence). The CDR3 loop is CASSQDPGQGALIGELFF. DNA of the CDR3: TGTGCCAGCAGCCAAGATCCGGGACAGGGGGCGCTCATCGGGGAGCTGTTTTTT.

The chain links TRBV12-3 or TRBV12-4 to TRBJ2-7; a weak D match, TRBD1 (6 bases). Deletions cut 0 bases from V and 9 bases from J, with 12 bases between. The CDR3 totals 13 residues. The chain's CDR3 is CASSLALRRGQYF. In nucleotides, the CDR3 is TGTGCCAGCAGTTTAGCCCTCCGCAGGGGGCAGTACTTC.

The rearrangement joins TRBV9 to TRBJ1-1; 7 bases are a match to TRBD1. The germline V gene has CDR1 SGDLS and CDR2 YYNGEE. V trimming: 4 bases; J trimming: 4 bases; junction bases outside the gene matches: 7. The CDR3 totals 14 residues. This chain's CDR3 is CASSTGQLTTEAFF. For the CDR3, the DNA is TGTGCCAGCAGCACGGGACAGTTAACCACTGAAGCTTTCTTT.

The chain couples TRBV28 to TRBJ2-7, with 10 bases that match TRBD2. Trimming took 6 bases from V and 7 from J; bases not matched to a gene: 12. Germline V gives CDR1 MDHEN, CDR2 SYDVKM. The CDR3 length is 15 residues. This CDR3 reads CASRLRTSGTKEQYF. The CDR3 nucleotides read TGTGCCAGCAGGCTGCGCACTAGCGGGACGAAAGAGCAGTACTTC.

The J gene is TRBJ1-2, the V gene TRBV27, with 9 nucleotides matching TRBD1. The CDR3 is 17 amino acids. The ends lost 5 bases at V and 4 bases at J; junction bases unmatched: 14. Germline CDR1 reads MNHEY; CDR2 reads SMNVEV (reference sequence). CDR3 loop: CASSTDRGSFLLYGYTF. For the CDR3, the DNA is TGTGCCAGCAGTACAGACAGGGGGTCTTTCCTTCTCTATGGCTACACCTTC.

The chain uses TRBV10-3 and TRBJ2-7; D not resolved. Germline-derived CDR1 and CDR2 are ENHRY and SYGVKD. V lost 1 base to trimming and J lost 6 bases, with 10 bases between them. The CDR3 is 13 residues long. CDR3 coding DNA: TGTGCCATCAGTGAGTTGAGGTTCGGCGAGCAGTACTTC. Translated, it gives CAISELRFGEQYF.

Here the CDR3 reads CASSSGASNTGELFF. CDR3 DNA: TGTGCCAGCAGTTCCGGGGCCTCGAACACCGGGGAGCTGTTTTTT. The rearrangement joins TRBV28 to TRBJ2-2; D could derive from TRBD1 or TRBD2 (5 bases each). Germline lookup yields CDR1 MDHEN and CDR2 SYDVKM. Trimming took off 4 bases at V and 0 bases at J, with 9 bases between the two ends. This CDR3 has 15 residues.

V gene TRBV27 combines with J gene TRBJ1-1, with D unclear. The ends were cut back, 5 bases at V and 10 bases at J, with 11 bases in the middle. The CDR3 has 11 amino acids. CDR1 and CDR2 (germline): MNHEY, SMNVEV (reference sequence). CDR3 region: CASSGFASAFF. The CDR3 nucleotides read TGTGCCAGCAGTGGATTTGCGTCAGCTTTCTTT.

The chain recombines TRBV6-6 with TRBJ2-7, with D unclear. The CDR3 consists of 11 residues. From germline, CDR1 is MNHNY and CDR2 SVGAGI (reference sequence). Trimming took 2 bases from V and 4 from J, leaving 3 bases between them. CDR3 sequence: CASSYRYEQYF. CDR3 in DNA: TGTGCCAGCAGTTACCGGTACGAGCAGTACTTC.